Listed below are T cell receptor beta chains from one sample, sequenced in a study of blood T cell repertoires in COVID-19. Method: immunoSEQ multiplex PCR; TCRdb's copy keeps in-frame clones and lacks some. The table has some 120,000 clones, roughly nine tenths seen once; the top ten hold under 2%. Material: peripheral blood. The receptors here all came from a human donor with active COVID-19. The donor label of this sample is uncertain. Each CDR3 is given with its conserved first and last residue. The order of the fields is CDR3 DNA, CDR3 protein, J gene, V gene, D gene, clone size. The D gene is left open where the match is weak. A clone size is listed for some rows: how often the clone was seen (once, few, many), or a class if it is expanded.

TGTGCCAGCAGCCAAGGTTTTGGCGGCGGGTCACCCCTCCACTTT CASSQGFGGGSPLHF TRBJ1-6 TRBV3-1/TRBV3-2 NA NA
TGTGCCAGCAGCCAAGATGGGGGCGTTGAGGGGGACACTGAAGCTTTCTTT CASSQDGGVEGDTEAFF TRBJ1-1 TRBV3-1/TRBV3-2 NA NA
TGCGCCAGCAGTCTGCGGGGGGTCCATTCCTACAATGAGCAGTTCTTC CASSLRGVHSYNEQFF TRBJ2-1 TRBV5-1 TRBD2 NA
TGCGCCAGCAGCCAAGATATAGCGGTCTACGAGCAGTACTTC CASSQDIAVYEQYF TRBJ2-7 TRBV4-3 NA once
TGTGCCAGCAGCTCCATCAGGGGTGTCGCAGATACGCAGTATTTT CASSSIRGVADTQYF TRBJ2-3 TRBV7-6 NA NA
TGTGCCAGCAGTTTGCGGGACTCCTATGGCTACACCTTC CASSLRDSYGYTF TRBJ1-2 TRBV28 NA NA
TGTGCCAGCTCCAGGGCAGGCACTGAAGCTTTCTTT CASSRAGTEAFF TRBJ1-1 TRBV2 NA NA
TGTGCCAGCAGCCTAGAGCGGGGGGGAACCTACGAGCAGTACTTC CASSLERGGTYEQYF TRBJ2-7 TRBV7-2 TRBD2 NA
TGTGCCAGCAGCCAAGGTTGGCGGGACCCCTCTGGAAACACCATATATTTT CASSQGWRDPSGNTIYF TRBJ1-3 TRBV3-1/TRBV3-2 NA NA
TGTGCCAGCAGTTACATGTTTTCGTCGGGAAAGGGCAATCAGCCCCAGCATTTT CASSYMFSSGKGNQPQHF TRBJ1-5 TRBV6-2/TRBV6-3 NA NA
TGTGCCAGCAGCCAAGGGCTAGCGGGGATCTACGAGCAGTACTTC CASSQGLAGIYEQYF TRBJ2-7 TRBV3-1/TRBV3-2 TRBD2 once
TGCGCCAGCAGCTTAGCAGTCAGGGGGGACTATGGCTACACCTTC CASSLAVRGDYGYTF TRBJ1-2 TRBV5-1 TRBD1 NA
TGTGCCAGCAGCCGACTAGGGGACGCCGGGGAGCTGTTTTTT CASSRLGDAGELFF TRBJ2-2 TRBV5-5 NA NA
TGTGCCAGCAGCTTGGAATCCGGGTACACTGAAGCTTTCTTT CASSLESGYTEAFF TRBJ1-1 TRBV5-4 NA NA
TGCGCCAGCAGCTTCGACCGGGGCTACGAGCAGTACTTC CASSFDRGYEQYF TRBJ2-7 TRBV5-1 NA NA
TGTGCCAACTCCGGGACAGGGGGGGGCACAGATACGCAGTATTTT CANSGTGGGTDTQYF TRBJ2-3 TRBV6-5 TRBD1 NA
TGTGCCAGCAGTTTAGGCAGGGGTGGAGGTGACGGGGAGCTGTTTTTT CASSLGRGGGDGELFF TRBJ2-2 TRBV28 NA NA
TGTGCCAGCAGCCAAGACAGTGCAGCCAAAAACATTCAGTACTTC CASSQDSAAKNIQYF TRBJ2-4 TRBV3-1/TRBV3-2 NA NA
TGTGCTAGTGGTTTGGCAACAGGCTACGAGCAGTACTTC CASGLATGYEQYF TRBJ2-7 TRBV12-5 NA NA
TGTGCCAGCAGCCTCGGGACAGGGGAGAAATTAGCCAAAAACATTCAGTACTTC CASSLGTGEKLAKNIQYF TRBJ2-4 TRBV28 TRBD1 NA
TGTGCCAGCAGCTCCACTAGCGGCCCCTCCTACAATGAGCAGTTCTTC CASSSTSGPSYNEQFF TRBJ2-1 TRBV11-2 TRBD2 NA
TGTGCCAGCAGCTCGACAAGGAATCGAGGGTATGGCTACACCTTC CASSSTRNRGYGYTF TRBJ1-2 TRBV7-6 NA NA
TGTGCCAGCAGCTTAACGGCTAGTGCCTACGAGCAGTACTTC CASSLTASAYEQYF TRBJ2-7 TRBV7-2 NA once
TGTGCCAGCAGCTTATTACGGTCTAATGAAAAACTGTTTTTT CASSLLRSNEKLFF TRBJ1-4 TRBV7-9 NA few
TGTGCCAGCACAATGGCCAGGGGGCTGAACGGCTACACCTTC CASTMARGLNGYTF TRBJ1-2 TRBV5-4 TRBD1 NA
TGTGCCAGCAGCTTAGCACCCTGGGGGCAGCGGGGTGAAGAGACCCAGTACTTC CASSLAPWGQRGEETQYF TRBJ2-5 TRBV7-6 NA NA
TGTGCCAGCAGCCGGGACAGGGGCTACACCTTC CASSRDRGYTF TRBJ1-2 TRBV7-9 TRBD1 NA
TGTGCCAGCAGTTCCAGAAAAGGGGACACTGAAGCTTTCTTT CASSSRKGDTEAFF TRBJ1-1 TRBV6-5 NA few
TGTGCCGTCAGGAGGGGCGCCTACGAGCAGTACTTC CAVRRGAYEQYF TRBJ2-7 TRBV27 NA NA
TGTGCCAGCAGCGTACAGAGCTCTGGAAACACCATATATTTT CASSVQSSGNTIYF TRBJ1-3 TRBV11-2 NA once
TGCGCCAGCAGCCAAGACTGGCGGCCTAATGAAAAACTGTTTTTT CASSQDWRPNEKLFF TRBJ1-4 TRBV4-3 NA NA
TGTGCCAGCGGCAGGGTGGAAGCTTTCTTT CASGRVEAFF TRBJ1-1 TRBV27 NA NA
TGTGCCAGCAGTCGAAGATCCGGGACAGGGGGCTACGAGCAGTACTTC CASSRRSGTGGYEQYF TRBJ2-7 TRBV6-6 TRBD1 NA
TGTGCCAGGCTCCGAAGACAGGGGATGTACTATGGCTACACCTTC CARLRRQGMYYGYTF TRBJ1-2 TRBV21-1 NA NA
TGTGCCGCAAAAGGACAGGGGGCCGGCTATGGCTACACCTTC CAAKGQGAGYGYTF TRBJ1-2 TRBV6-5 TRBD1 NA
TGTGCCACCAGCAGAGAGTGGGATGCTAGCGGGGGGGCGGGTGAGCAGTTCTTC CATSREWDASGGAGEQFF TRBJ2-1 TRBV15 TRBD2 once
TGCAGTGCCCCGGTTAGCTATGGCTACACCTTC CSAPVSYGYTF TRBJ1-2 TRBV20-1 NA NA
TGTGCCAGTAGAATGAGGAGGGCCCCCCACTATGGCTACACCTTC CASRMRRAPHYGYTF TRBJ1-2 TRBV19 NA few
TGTGCCAGCCGTCACGGCGGGACGGGCTCTGGGGCCAACGTCCTGACTTTC CASRHGGTGSGANVLTF TRBJ2-6 TRBV11-3 NA NA
TGTGCCAGCCAGACAGGGACCTTCACCGGGGAGCTGTTTTTT CASQTGTFTGELFF TRBJ2-2 TRBV2 TRBD1 NA
TGTGCCAGCACCGGGAGTGATACGCAGTATTTT CASTGSDTQYF TRBJ2-3 TRBV27 NA NA